The entry that follows covers one T cell receptor (beta chain) sequence. Its cognate antigen is unknown. The CDR3 runs 16 residues. Only in-frame clones appear in the TCRdb table, and some are missing; sequencing was by immunoSEQ multiplex PCR. The data hold over 130,000 clones, with more than 70% observed a single time. The data belong to a study of cytotoxic CD8 clonotypes in ibrutinib-treated CLL. Study information: Patients: more than 10 relapsed/refractory, roughly 16 treatment-naive, fewer than 18 IGHV unmutated. Following treatment for a median around 13 months, range 6 to 36, response samples were then taken.

Overall study results and limits: Against age-matched healthy donors, baseline clonality ran higher and tracked circulating CD8+ T-cell counts.

The source material was PBMCs, sampled after 36 months of ibrutinib treatment. The genes are TRBV1 and TRBJ2-5; TRBD1, the table's D call, lacks a check against the DNA. TRBV1 is designated a pseudogene. The sequence was obtained from a human donor with chronic lymphocytic leukemia. The CDR3 is CTSSHHRDRGSKTQYF. The DNA for the CDR3 is TGCACCAGCAGCCATCACCGGGACAGGGGTTCGAAGACCCAGTACTTC.